The table lists the clone carrying this T cell receptor beta chain with many counts. The ends lost 3 bases at V and 0 bases at J; junction bases unmatched: 5. The germline V gene has CDR1 LNHDA and CDR2 SQIVND (reference sequence). The CDR3 covers 17 residues. The data were taken from a study of molecular identifiers for immune sequencing clone quantification. TCRdb analysed the PCR reads with MiXCR anew, one entry per CDR3 protein. The sample records around 82,000 distinct CDR3 sequences, around 20% being singletons. The receptor was isolated from a human donor in good health. Some libraries in this study had Jurkat cell RNA spiked in. The sequencing sample was made of naive CD8+ T cells from blood, with Jurkat cell RNA spiked in. The subset here: FACS-sorted CD8+CD4-CCR7+CD45RA+ naive T cells. This rearrangement joins TRBV19 to TRBJ2-3; 11 nucleotides match TRBD2. The DNA of the CDR3 is TGTGCCAGTAGTATTTTGGGACTAGCGGCAAGCACAGATACGCAGTATTTT. Translating gives CASSILGLAASTDTQYF.